The 20 T cell receptor beta chains presented below share a single source sample, sequenced in a study of T cell changes during pregnancy in multiple sclerosis. Method: immunoSEQ multiplex PCR; TCRdb's copy keeps in-frame clones and lacks some. The repertoire holds about 72,000 clones, about 90% seen once, with 0.65% to 0.9% in the top ten. Source: peripheral blood, taken in the second trimester of pregnancy. These receptors all stem from a female donor with multiple sclerosis, enrolled in a pregnancy study.

J is TRBJ2-3 and V is TRBV19; no definite D call. With 0 bases removed from V and 3 bases from J, the gap between germline ends came to 13 bases. Germline V gene lookup returns CDR1 LNHDA and CDR2 SQIVND (reference sequence). The CDR3 consists of 16 residues. DNA for the CDR3: TGTGCCAGTAGTATAGATGCTACCCGGGTTACAGATACGCAGTATTTT. Amino acid sequence: CASSIDATRVTDTQYF.

The chain couples TRBV30 to TRBJ1-4; a weak D match, TRBD1 (5 bases). The V gene lost 1 base and the J gene lost 12 bases, with 12 bases spanning the gap. The CDR3 covers 12 residues. CDR1 and CDR2 (germline): GTSNPN, SVGIG (reference sequence). The CDR3 coding sequence is TGTGCCTGGAGTGCAAGGATAGGGGAACTGTTTTTT. Translated: CAWSARIGELFF.

The rearrangement links TRBV11-2 to TRBJ2-5; 15 bases map to TRBD2. Looked up from germline, CDR1 is SGHAT and CDR2 is FQNNGV. The CDR3 covers 19 residues. Trimming removed 5 bases from V and 5 bases from J; junction bases left unmatched: 15. The DNA of the CDR3 is TGTGCCAGCAGCCAAACGGTGCCGGGACTAGCGGGGGGTAGGGAGACCCAGTACTTC. Protein: CASSQTVPGLAGGRETQYF.

The chain links TRBV11-2 to TRBJ2-7, with D hard to call. Deletions cut 5 bases from V and 0 bases from J, with 11 bases between. The CDR3 loop spans 14 amino acids. Germline V gene lookup returns CDR1 SGHAT and CDR2 FQNNGV. The chain's CDR3 is CASSVLTHSYEQYF. The CDR3 DNA follows: TGTGCCAGCAGCGTACTCACTCACTCCTACGAGCAGTACTTC.

J is TRBJ2-3 and V is TRBV5-5; 9 bases line up with TRBD2. The J segment lost 2 bases and the V segment lost 5 bases, leaving 3 bases of the junction unmatched. CDR3 length: 14 amino acids. Germline V gene data show CDR1 as SGHKS and CDR2 as YYEKEE (reference sequence). CDR3: CASSSSGVTDTQYF. CDR3 nucleotides: TGTGCCAGCAGTTCTAGCGGGGTCACAGATACGCAGTATTTT.

The chain employs TRBV6-7 and TRBJ2-2, with 14 nucleotides matching TRBD2. Being an ORF, TRBV6-7 has a function that is uncertain. V was clipped by 9 bases and J by 5 bases; unmatched bases: 5. The CDR3 covers 15 residues. CDR3 loop: CARGRLAGGTGELFF. The CDR3 nucleotides are TGTGCCAGGGGGAGACTAGCGGGGGGGACCGGGGAGCTGTTTTTT.

This chain uses TRBV18 with TRBJ1-5; 7 bases are a match to TRBD1. CDR3 length: 16 residues. Germline trimming cut 4 bases from V and 3 bases from J; bases unmatched to any gene: 9. Per germline, CDR1 KGHSH and CDR2 LQKENI. DNA of the CDR3: TGTGCCAGCTCACAGGGGGCAGGGAAGGCCAATCAGCCCCAGCATTTT. The encoded protein is CASSQGAGKANQPQHF. Full variable domain (missing parts from reference TRBV18 and TRBJ1-5): NAGVMQNPRHLVRRRGQEARLRCSPMKGHSHVYWYRQLPEEGLKFMVYLQKENIIDESGMPKERFSAEFPKEGPSILRIQQVVRGDSAAYFCASSQGAGKANQPQHFGDGTRLSIL.

This chain joins TRBV5-5 and TRBJ1-4; D uncertain. Germline V CDR1 and CDR2: SGHKS, YYEKEE (reference sequence). Trimming shortened V by 0 bases and J by 5 bases, and 11 bases separated the two germline ends. The CDR3 spans 15 residues. The CDR3: CASSLAWAINEKLFF. The CDR3 region has the DNA TGTGCCAGCAGCTTGGCCTGGGCGATAAATGAAAAACTGTTTTTT.

The gene calls are TRBV30 and TRBJ2-1, with a weak D call TRBD1 (5 bases). Germline V gene lookup returns CDR1 GTSNPN and CDR2 SVGIG (reference sequence). This CDR3 has 13 amino acids. V lost 4 bases to trimming and J lost 5 bases, with 12 bases between them. CDR3 loop: CAWTGQTNNEQFF. The CDR3 nucleotides read TGTGCCTGGACAGGGCAAACGAACAATGAGCAGTTCTTC.

This chain uses TRBV7-2 with TRBJ2-5, with D perhaps TRBD1 (5 bases). V lost 8 bases to trimming and J lost 7 bases, with 17 bases between them. Per the germline V gene, CDR1 is SGHTA and CDR2 is FQGNSA. The CDR3 has 13 amino acids. The chain's CDR3 is CASRGSGLWTQYF. The CDR3 nucleotides are TGTGCCAGCCGTGGATCAGGGCTCTGGACCCAGTACTTC.

The rearrangement uses TRBV12-5 and TRBJ1-3; no clear D. The CDR3 is 11 amino acids. The germline CDR1 and CDR2 sequences are LGHNT and FRNRAP. With 4 bases removed from V and 8 bases from J, the gap between germline ends came to 6 bases. The CDR3 here is CASGSGDTIYF. CDR3 nucleotide sequence: TGTGCTAGTGGTTCCGGGGACACCATATATTTT.

V and J are TRBV5-5 and TRBJ2-7; 9 bases align to TRBD1. The CDR3 sequence is 16 residues long. Germline-derived CDR1 and CDR2 are SGHKS and YYEKEE (reference sequence). J lost 12 bases, V lost 5 bases, and 21 bases had no gene match. The CDR3 DNA reads as TGTGCCAGCAGTCCGACATTACCCATACCCGGGACAGGGCCGTACTTC. Protein: CASSPTLPIPGTGPYF.

The CDR3 DNA sequence: TGTGCCAGTAGTATCGACAGGGGGAACATTCAGTACTTC. Protein product: CASSIDRGNIQYF. This chain connects TRBV19 to TRBJ2-4; 9 bases map to TRBD1. V lost 3 bases and J lost 7; bases outside the gene matches: 1. This CDR3 region has 13 residues. Germline loops: CDR1 LNHDA, CDR2 SQIVND (reference sequence). Variable domain in full (rest from reference TRBV19 and TRBJ2-4): DGGITQSPKYLFRKEGQNVTLSCEQNLNHDAMYWYRQDPGQGLRLIYYSQIVNDFQKGDIAEGYSVSREKKESFPLTVTSAQKNPTAFYLCASSIDRGNIQYFGAGTRLSVL.

The V and J genes are TRBV4-1 and TRBJ1-1; no clear D. The germline gives CDR1 MGHRA, CDR2 YSYEKL. The CDR3 is made up of 14 amino acids. Trimming stripped 3 bases from V and 0 bases from J, with 8 bases between. The CDR3 region is CASSQPAMNTEAFF. The CDR3 DNA sequence: TGCGCCAGCAGCCAGCCCGCTATGAACACTGAAGCTTTCTTT.

This rearrangement joins TRBV2 to TRBJ1-2, with 7 bases that match TRBD1. The CDR3 runs 12 residues. The junction had 6 bases not matched to a gene; V was cut back by 9 bases and J by 5 bases. CDR1 and CDR2 from the germline V gene are SNHLY and FYNNEI. The CDR3 loop is CASSLDRYGYTF. The CDR3 region has the DNA TGTGCCAGTTCACTGGACAGGTATGGCTACACCTTC.

V usage is TRBV5-4 and J usage is TRBJ2-7, with 7 bases identical to TRBD2. Unmatched junction bases numbered 3, after V lost 2 bases and J lost 1 base. The germline gives CDR1 SGHNT, CDR2 YYREEE (reference sequence). This CDR3 comprises 14 residues. This CDR3 is CASSLGGGSYEQYF. CDR3 sequence (DNA): TGTGCCAGCAGCTTAGGCGGGGGTTCCTACGAGCAGTACTTC. The whole variable domain, filled in from reference TRBV5-4 and TRBJ2-7, reads ETGVTQSPTHLIKTRGQQVTLRCSSQSGHNTVSWYQQALGQGPQFIFQYYREEENGRGNFPPRFSGLQFPNYSSELNVNALELDDSALYLCASSLGGGSYEQYFGPGTRLTVT.

The genes are TRBV19 and TRBJ2-7; 9 bases align to TRBD1. The CDR3 sequence is 14 residues long. Trimming cost V 6 bases and J 0 bases; bases outside gene matches: 3. Germline CDR1 is LNHDA and CDR2 is SQIVND (reference sequence). The CDR3 nucleotides read TGTGCCAGTAGACGGGACAGGGCCTCCTACGAGCAGTACTTC. Protein sequence: CASRRDRASYEQYF.

The genes are TRBV18 and TRBJ1-1; D unresolved. CDR3 length equals 15 residues. CDR1 and CDR2 (germline): KGHSH, LQKENI. V was clipped by 0 bases and J by 4 bases, with 12 bases between them. Written as DNA, the CDR3 is TGTGCCAGCTCACCACCGGGCGGGGTTGGCACTGAAGCTTTCTTT. Amino acids: CASSPPGGVGTEAFF.

V and J are TRBV7-3 and TRBJ1-3, with D unresolved. The V and J ends lost 2 bases and 2 bases respectively, with 7 bases between them. Germline loops: CDR1 SGHTA, CDR2 FQGTGA. The CDR3 totals 14 residues. CDR3 DNA sequence: TGTGCCAGCAGCTTAGAGGGAACTGGAAACACCATATATTTT. As protein: CASSLEGTGNTIYF.

This chain connects TRBV5-1 to TRBJ1-1, with D perhaps matching TRBD1 (5 bases). The V gene lost 1 base and the J gene lost 0 bases, with 10 bases spanning the gap. The CDR3 has 15 residues. Germline V gene sequence: CDR1 SGHRS, CDR2 YFSETQ. DNA for the CDR3: TGCGCCAGCAGCTTGCAGGGATGGATGAACACTGAAGCTTTCTTT. Protein product: CASSLQGWMNTEAFF.